The clone carrying this T cell receptor beta chain came up many times. Its antigen is not known. The CDR3 spans 11 residues. The V gene's germline CDR1 is SGHDT and CDR2 YYEEEE. With 5 bases removed from V and 0 bases from J, the gap between germline ends came to 3 bases. This sample is part of a study of response to subunit inactivated influenza vaccine. The study, taken as a whole, reports: It was the authors' suggestion that each seasonal influenza vaccination recruits few new T cells.

TCRdb independently ran MiXCR on the RT-PCR reads; one entry per CDR3 protein. The table includes about 530,000 distinct CDR3 sequences, approximately 13% detected once. This TCR derives from a man aged 50 or older who received an inactivated influenza vaccine. J is TRBJ2-7 and V is TRBV5-6, with D hard to call. The sequences come from PBMCs from blood, collected around seven weeks after vaccination. CDR3 protein: CASRSSYEQYF. CDR3 DNA: TGTGCCAGCAGGAGCTCCTACGAGCAGTACTTC.